The 2 T cell receptor beta chains below come from one sample, sequenced in a study of cytomegalovirus exposure and HLA in healthy donors. The primer mix had 60 Vbeta and 13 Jbeta primers. Here immunoSEQ multiplex PCR was the method, and the copy in TCRdb shows in-frame clones only, minus some. The sample data list approximately 92,000 clones. Sequencing was done on a sample of PBMCs. The receptor source for this set is a woman in her 30s in good health and CMV-seronegative.

This chain joins TRBV19 and TRBJ2-3, with D tentatively TRBD1 (5 bases). The CDR3 sequence is 16 residues long. V was trimmed by 3 bases and J by 4 bases, leaving 17 bases between them. Germline values: CDR1 LNHDA, CDR2 SQIVND (reference sequence). The CDR3 loop reads CASSIRAGKGADTQYF. CDR3 nucleotides: TGTGCCAGTAGTATCAGGGCAGGTAAAGGGGCAGATACGCAGTATTTT.

J is TRBJ2-2 and V is TRBV6-5, with D uncertain. Trimming took off 5 bases at V and 5 bases at J, with 6 bases between the two ends. Looked up from germline, CDR1 is MNHEY and CDR2 is SVGAGI. The CDR3 contains 12 residues. The CDR3: CASSPGTGELFF. The CDR3 DNA sequence: TGTGCCAGCAGTCCCGGTACCGGGGAGCTGTTTTTT.